Following are 8 T cell receptor beta chains from one sample sequenced in a study of blood T cell repertoires in COVID-19. The repertoire was sequenced with immunoSEQ multiplex PCR; TCRdb's copy has only in-frame clones and lacks some. The data hold about 65,000 clones, with 93% observed a single time. Sequenced input: peripheral blood. The receptors stem from a man between 65 and 85 years old with active COVID-19.

This chain links TRBV5-1 with TRBJ2-3, with 7 nucleotides matching TRBD1. This CDR3 contains 13 residues. V gave up 2 bases and J gave up 8 bases; unmatched junction bases: 5. Germline CDR1 is SGHRS and CDR2 is YFSETQ. CDR3 DNA: TGCGCCAGCAGCTTAGCCCACAGGGGTACGCAGTATTTT. Amino acids: CASSLAHRGTQYF.

The chain combines TRBV25-1 with TRBJ1-1, with D uncertain. Germline values: CDR1 MGHDK, CDR2 SYGVNS. The CDR3 has 13 amino acids. V lost 5 bases, J lost 8 bases, and 15 bases lay in between. The CDR3 loop reads CASSLSGRFEAFF. The CDR3, as DNA: TGTGCCAGCAGTCTTTCCGGTCGCTTCGAAGCTTTCTTT.

This rearrangement joins TRBV7-9 to TRBJ2-1, with D perhaps matching TRBD2 (7 bases). The CDR3 has 16 amino acids. V was shortened by 4 bases and J by 5 bases, with 18 bases between the two germline ends. Germline CDR1 SEHNR, CDR2 FQNEAQ (reference sequence). CDR3 DNA sequence: TGTGCCAGCAGCTGGGTAGTGGGGGGGGCTCACAATGAGCAGTTCTTC. Translating gives CASSWVVGGAHNEQFF.

The rearrangement links TRBV4-3 to TRBJ2-3; 8 bases are a match to TRBD2. Germline V CDR1 and CDR2: LGHNA, YSLEER. Trimming removed 0 bases from V and 7 bases from J; junction bases left unmatched: 9. This CDR3 spans 16 amino acids. In DNA, the CDR3 is TGCGCCAGCAGCCAAGATATCATAGCGGGGTGGAATACGCAGTATTTT. It specifies CASSQDIIAGWNTQYF.

V is TRBV6-5 and J is TRBJ1-2, with a tentative D call TRBD1 (6 bases). The length of the CDR3 is 12 residues. Between the trimmed V and J ends, which lost 7 bases and 6 bases, there was a span of 12 bases. Germline CDR1 MNHEY, CDR2 SVGAGI. DNA for the CDR3: TGTGCCAGCAATTGGGACAAGAATGGCTACACCTTC. Residues: CASNWDKNGYTF.

The chain joins TRBV3-1 (or the pseudogene TRBV3-2) to TRBJ1-1; no firm D call. Germline V gene lookup returns CDR1 LGHDT and CDR2 YNNKEL (reference sequence). V gave up 2 bases and J gave up 7 bases, with 11 bases separating them. This CDR3 has 13 amino acids. This chain's CDR3 is CASSQSGGLEAFF. In DNA, the CDR3 is TGTGCCAGCAGCCAATCTGGTGGGCTTGAAGCTTTCTTT.

V usage is TRBV5-6 and J usage is TRBJ1-1; 7 nucleotides match TRBD1. The CDR3 runs to 14 residues. The junction had 2 bases not matched to a gene; V was cut back by 2 bases and J by 1 base. Germline CDR1 SGHDT, CDR2 YYEEEE. Here the CDR3 reads CASSFRTGNTEAFF. The DNA for the CDR3 is TGTGCCAGCAGCTTCAGGACAGGGAACACTGAAGCTTTCTTT.

V usage is TRBV5-4 and J usage is TRBJ1-3, with D tentatively TRBD1 (5 bases). Germline CDR1 is SGHNT and CDR2 is YYREEE (reference sequence). V lost 2 bases to trimming and J lost 0 bases, with 9 bases between them. The CDR3 has 15 amino acids. CDR3 sequence: CASSFDSYSGNTIYF. In DNA form, the CDR3 reads TGTGCCAGCAGCTTCGACAGTTACTCTGGAAACACCATATATTTT.